This is a list of T cell receptor beta chains from one sample in a study of graft-versus-host responses after intestinal transplantation. These receptors are not linked to any known antigen. Method: immunoSEQ multiplex PCR; TCRdb's copy keeps in-frame clones and lacks some. The sample yields some 100,000 clones, 87% seen once. The sequencing used unstimulated CD4+ T cells sorted from spleen or lymph node cells, collected before transplant. The receptors derive from a human donor who was the organ donor for an intestinal transplant. Both conserved end residues are part of each CDR3.

j_call v_call cdr3_aa
TRBJ2-1 TRBV18 CASSPPRQTVYNEQFF
TRBJ1-5 TRBV7-8 CASSGGVDQPQHF
TRBJ2-4 TRBV10-1 CASRDDSFPNIQYF
TRBJ2-7 TRBV11-2 CASSLDPGGVYEQYF
TRBJ2-3 TRBV2 CASSENTNAPTQYF
TRBJ2-1 TRBV5-1 CASSLRTGSSYNEQFF
TRBJ2-6 TRBV9 CASSVFISGQGVGGANVLTF
TRBJ1-1 TRBV5-1 CASSQTYTGRYAEAFF
TRBJ2-1 TRBV9 CASSDQGLPYNEQFF
TRBJ1-5 TRBV19 CASRFTNQNQPQHF
TRBJ2-3 TRBV20-1 CSATPWDTQYF
TRBJ1-3 TRBV30 CAWDRSGNTIYF
TRBJ2-3 TRBV5-1 CASSLRGQVSTDTQYF
TRBJ1-2 TRBV18 CASSPPGGAANYGYTF
TRBJ1-3 TRBV4-2 CASSQQDRAVSGNTIYF
TRBJ2-7 TRBV11-2 CASSLVSYEQYF
TRBJ2-1 TRBV5-1 CASSLGSRTGNEQFF
TRBJ1-6 TRBV6-5 CASSYTGSPLHF
TRBJ1-5 TRBV6-6 CASSSLAQPQHF
TRBJ1-1 TRBV29-1 CSTGTGRGTEAFF
TRBJ1-3 TRBV5-6 CASSFLVEGGGNTIYF
TRBJ2-7 TRBV4-2 CASSPRGTSSYEQYF
TRBJ2-1 TRBV5-6 CASSLYERNEQFF
TRBJ1-2 TRBV9 CASSVGGQGGFYGYTF
TRBJ2-6 TRBV18 CASSRSGTGLSGANVLTF
TRBJ1-4 TRBV6-6 CASSYSQGQRNEKLFF
TRBJ2-3 TRBV7-9 CASSLGGSGGAGTDTQYF